The present T cell receptor beta chain was sequenced within a study of blood T cell repertoires in COVID-19. Turning to the study itself: T cells, B-cell-depleted T cells, or PBMCs provided the cDNA or gDNA that served as material.

Study processing details: Cell counts per sample came from amplifying reference gene primers. Profiled with immunoSEQ multiplex PCR; TCRdb holds only in-frame clones, not every one. For V, J and clone size, that table is used; D and trimming come from the DNA. The sample records a few hundred thousand clones, about 87% being singletons. The study drew participants aged roughly 18 to 95 years from approximately 23 US areas. Participants were placed into cohorts based on the clinical history they reported. The clonotype comes from a man aged 25-45 years who had recovered from COVID-19. Material: PBMCs or T cells enriched from blood (not recorded which).

CDR3 amino acids: CAWRGLGAGDEQFF. CDR3 DNA sequence: TGTGCCTGGAGGGGGTTGGGGGCAGGTGATGAGCAGTTCTTC. The rearrangement joins TRBV30 to TRBJ2-1; a weak D match, TRBD1 (6 bases). CDR1 GTSNPN and CDR2 SVGIG come from the germline V gene (reference sequence). V lost 3 bases and J lost 8, with 17 bases in between. The CDR3 is 14 amino acids.